This T cell receptor beta chain was recorded in a study of technical replicates of blood from a few donors. TCRdb's copy holds only in-frame clones and misses some; the assay was immunoSEQ multiplex PCR. The sample lists around 80,000 clones, roughly nine tenths occurring once. With V trimmed by 2 bases and J by 2 bases, 6 bases remained unmatched. The CDR3 sequence is 16 residues long. The germline gives CDR1 SGDLS, CDR2 YYNGEE. The sequencing input was T cells isolated from PBMCs. The chain carries TRBV9 and TRBJ2-3, with 9 bases identical to TRBD2. The clonotype comes from a human donor in good health. CDR3 sequence (DNA): TGTGCCAGCAGCGTCGGATCTAGCGGGACCACAGATACGCAGTATTTT. It specifies CASSVGSSGTTDTQYF.